Here is one TCR beta chain with its context. Time point defined: week 3, after first cycle of checkpoint inhibitor. At 12 weeks after first infusion, RECIST 1.1 defined response for most patients. The sample belongs to a study of blood T cell dynamics during melanoma immunotherapy. Study details: Patients with metastatic melanoma got pembrolizumab or nivolumab-ipilimumab as first-line care.

J gave up 8 bases and V 2 bases, and 13 bases lay outside the gene matches. Germline V gene lookup returns CDR1 SGHAT and CDR2 FQNNGV. This CDR3 contains 16 residues. Libraries were prepared by immunoSEQ multiplex PCR; TCRdb keeps only in-frame clonotypes and omits some of them. The sample gives around 9,000 clones, 70% to 90% of which show up once; 6.3% is in the top ten. The sequence came from a human donor with melanoma. Source: blood, taken from a patient treated with checkpoint blockade. The rearrangement uses TRBV11-2 and TRBJ1-2, with 8 bases that match TRBD1. CDR3 amino acids: CASSLSVDRGLGGYTF. CDR3 in DNA: TGTGCCAGCAGCTTAAGCGTTGACAGGGGATTGGGAGGCTACACCTTC.